The next 24 T cell receptor beta chains were all read from a single sample in a study of OX40 agonist ivuxolimab in advanced cancers. The repertoire was sequenced with immunoSEQ multiplex PCR; TCRdb's copy has only in-frame clones and lacks some. The repertoire includes 81,000 or so clones, 93% of them detected once, and about 13% sits in the top ten. The source was CD4+ or CD8+ T cells sorted from blood, collected in a trial of the OX40 agonist ivuxolimab. These receptors were collected from an adult with an advanced solid tumor such as melanoma, head and neck, liver or kidney cancer.

This chain connects TRBV9 to TRBJ2-3; 9 bases are shared with TRBD2. The CDR3 has 18 amino acids. Trimming removed 2 bases from V and 2 bases from J; junction bases left unmatched: 12. Germline V gene sequence: CDR1 SGDLS, CDR2 YYNGEE. The CDR3 nucleotides are TGTGCCAGCAGCGTCCGCCACGGGACTAGCCTTGTCACAGATACGCAGTATTTT. This gives the protein CASSVRHGTSLVTDTQYF.

The chain joins TRBV27 to TRBJ2-1; 12 bases agree with TRBD1. There are 17 residues in the CDR3. Trimming removed 4 bases from V and 5 bases from J; junction bases left unmatched: 9. From germline, CDR1 is MNHEY and CDR2 SMNVEV (reference sequence). The CDR3 DNA sequence: TGTGCCAGCAGTTGGGCCGGGACAGGGGGCACCCACAATGAGCAGTTCTTC. Its protein product is CASSWAGTGGTHNEQFF.

This clone was seen a single time. The chain uses TRBV27 and TRBJ1-2, with D hard to call. The CDR3 loop spans 15 amino acids. Germline CDR1 is MNHEY and CDR2 is SMNVEV (reference sequence). Trimming took 8 bases from V and 0 from J, leaving 16 bases between them. The CDR3 coding sequence is TGTGCCAGCGGAGCAGACCCCTTAGCTAACTATGGCTACACCTTC. Residues: CASGADPLANYGYTF.

The chain links TRBV7-9 to TRBJ2-3; D may be TRBD2 (5 bases). Trimming shortened V by 4 bases and J by 11 bases, and 19 bases separated the two germline ends. Germline CDR1 reads SEHNR; CDR2 reads FQNEAQ (reference sequence). The CDR3 extends over 14 amino acids. CDR3: CASSSGYGFEGQYF. The CDR3 DNA reads TGTGCCAGCAGCTCGGGGTATGGATTCGAGGGGCAGTATTTT.

The chain combines TRBV4-1 with TRBJ2-5; weak D call: TRBD1 (5 bases). Germline V gene lookup returns CDR1 MGHRA and CDR2 YSYEKL. V was clipped by 2 bases and J by 2 bases, with 6 bases between them. This CDR3 has 13 amino acids. The CDR3 sequence: CASSQQGQETQYF. Here the CDR3 DNA reads TGCGCCAGCAGCCAACAGGGACAAGAGACCCAGTACTTC.

The gene calls are TRBV5-1 and TRBJ2-2, with D maybe TRBD2 (7 bases). Germline V gene sequence: CDR1 SGHRS, CDR2 YFSETQ. This CDR3 has 19 amino acids. V was trimmed by 0 bases and J by 0 bases, leaving 18 bases between them. The CDR3 DNA reads TGCGCCAGCAGCTTGGGACTGGTCGGGGGGCCTCCGAACACCGGGGAGCTGTTTTTT. Protein: CASSLGLVGGPPNTGELFF.

Points on this clone: The same CDR3 also results from other DNA sequences found in this sample. The V call is TRBV27, the J call TRBJ1-3, with TRBD1 matching 7 bases. Germline V CDR1 and CDR2: MNHEY, SMNVEV (reference sequence). V gave up 4 bases and J gave up 2 bases; unmatched junction bases: 2. The CDR3 is made up of 14 amino acids. CDR3 loop: CASSSTGAGNTIYF. The CDR3 DNA reads as TGTGCCAGCAGTTCTACAGGGGCTGGAAACACCATATATTTT.

This rearrangement joins TRBV19 to TRBJ2-1; D possibly corresponds to TRBD1 (5 bases). V lost 5 bases to trimming and J lost 4 bases, with 9 bases between them. The CDR3 length is 13 residues. Germline-derived CDR1 and CDR2 are LNHDA and SQIVND (reference sequence). This CDR3 reads CASSLTVYNEQFF. CDR3 nucleotide sequence: TGTGCCAGTAGTCTGACAGTTTACAATGAGCAGTTCTTC. The full variable domain, with the rest looked up from reference TRBV19 and TRBJ2-1, is DGGITQSPKYLFRKEGQNVTLSCEQNLNHDAMYWYRQDPGQGLRLIYYSQIVNDFQKGDIAEGYSVSREKKESFPLTVTSAQKNPTAFYLCASSLTVYNEQFFGPGTRLTVL.

CDR3 protein: CASSSNSVRQYF. DNA of the CDR3: TGTGCCAGCAGCTCAAACTCCGTTCGTCAGTACTTC. This chain links TRBV5-4 with TRBJ2-4; the D is unclear. V gave up 3 bases and J gave up 12 bases, with 13 bases separating them. Germline CDR1 is SGHNT and CDR2 is YYREEE (reference sequence). The CDR3 runs 12 residues.

The chain employs TRBV29-1 and TRBJ2-7, with TRBD1 identical over 10 bases. The CDR3 spans 15 residues. V shed 1 base, J shed 3 bases, and the junction held 6 bases outside the gene matches. Germline V gene sequence: CDR1 SQVTM, CDR2 ANQGSEA. This CDR3 reads CSVEGGTGDNYEQYF. Written as DNA, the CDR3 is TGCAGCGTTGAAGGGGGGACAGGGGATAACTACGAGCAGTACTTC.

The CDR3 DNA is TGTGCCAGCAGTCGGGGGGTAGGGGATCAGCCCCAGCATTTT. Protein product: CASSRGVGDQPQHF. The chain recombines TRBV6-5 with TRBJ1-5; weak D call: TRBD1 (5 bases). V lost 5 bases, J lost 5 bases, and 13 bases lay in between. The CDR3 extends over 14 amino acids. The germline V gene has CDR1 MNHEY and CDR2 SVGAGI.

The CDR3: CATSRAMGGNTIYF. CDR3 in DNA: TGTGCCACCAGCAGAGCCATGGGTGGAAACACCATATATTTT. The V and J genes are TRBV15 and TRBJ1-3; D is unclear. CDR3 length: 14 residues. Germline V CDR1 and CDR2: LNHNV, YYDKDF (reference sequence). Trimming cost V 1 base and J 3 bases, with 7 bases left between them. The entire variable domain, with the rest obtained from reference TRBV15 and TRBJ1-3, is as follows: DAMVIQNPRYQVTQFGKPVTLSCSQTLNHNVMYWYQQKSSQAPKLLFHYYDKDFNNEADTPDNFQSRRPNTSFCFLDIRSPGLGDTAMYLCATSRAMGGNTIYFGEGSWLTVV.

The CDR3: CASGGRLDEQYF. In nucleotides, the CDR3 is TGTGCCAGCGGGGGCCGTCTCGACGAGCAGTACTTC. The rearrangement uses TRBV2 and TRBJ2-7, with D perhaps matching TRBD1 (6 bases). V was pared by 8 bases and J by 5 bases, with 13 bases between. Germline assignment: CDR1 SNHLY and CDR2 FYNNEI. This CDR3 region has 12 residues.

This clone has just one count. The chain links TRBV7-9 to TRBJ2-7; D gene unclear. The CDR3 extends over 11 amino acids. V lost 1 base, J lost 4 bases, and 2 bases lay in between. Germline-derived CDR1 and CDR2 are SEHNR and FQNEAQ (reference sequence). The DNA for the CDR3 is TGTGCCAGCAGCTTAGAGTACGAGCAGTACTTC. It codes for CASSLEYEQYF.

This sequence joins TRBV5-6 and TRBJ2-1, with 7 bases identical to TRBD2. Germline CDR1 is SGHDT and CDR2 is YYEEEE. V dropped 1 base and J dropped 0; count of bases not matched to a gene: 4. The length of the CDR3 is 16 residues. As DNA, the CDR3 is TGTGCCAGCAGCTTGAGTGGCGGGAGCTCCTACAATGAGCAGTTCTTC. Protein: CASSLSGGSSYNEQFF.

The V and J genes are TRBV5-1 and TRBJ2-3, with D possibly matching TRBD2 (7 bases). With 5 bases removed from V and 2 bases from J, the gap between germline ends came to 15 bases. Germline V CDR1 and CDR2: SGHRS, YFSETQ. The CDR3 extends over 15 amino acids. CDR3 region: CASSWVGGPTDTQYF. The CDR3 coding sequence is TGCGCCAGCAGTTGGGTCGGGGGGCCCACAGATACGCAGTATTTT.

The chain employs TRBV27 and TRBJ2-7; TRBD2 matches 7 bases. Trimming took 4 bases from V and 3 from J; bases not matched to a gene: 6. This CDR3 contains 14 residues. Looked up from germline, CDR1 is MNHEY and CDR2 is SMNVEV (reference sequence). CDR3 coding DNA: TGTGCCAGCAGTTATACGGGAGGCAACTACGAGCAGTACTTC. Translated, it gives CASSYTGGNYEQYF.

This clone occurred once. The chain combines TRBV7-6 with TRBJ2-3; D remains ambiguous. The CDR3 runs 17 residues. CDR1 and CDR2 (germline): SGHVS, FNYEAQ. V shed 5 bases and J shed 4 bases, with 22 bases lying between them. CDR3 bases: TGTGCCAGCAGCCGCCGGAGCCCCTTCGGCAGCGCAGATACGCAGTATTTT. Residues: CASSRRSPFGSADTQYF.

The chain has TRBV28 and TRBJ2-7; D gene unclear. The germline gives CDR1 MDHEN, CDR2 SYDVKM. Trimming removed 3 bases at V and 6 bases at J, with 9 bases between. The length of the CDR3 is 12 residues. CDR3 region: CASSFRPTEQYF. The DNA for the CDR3 is TGTGCCAGCAGTTTCCGCCCTACCGAGCAGTACTTC.

J is TRBJ1-6 and V is TRBV11-2; tentatively, D is TRBD1 (5 bases). CDR1 and CDR2 from the germline V gene are SGHAT and FQNNGV. CDR3 length equals 12 residues. Trimming pared 7 bases from V and 10 bases from J, leaving 11 bases between. The chain's CDR3 is CASNQGISPLHF. Here the CDR3 DNA reads TGTGCCAGCAACCAGGGTATCTCACCCCTCCACTTT.

The chain couples TRBV27 to TRBJ1-4; D is ambiguous. Deletions cut 4 bases from V and 3 bases from J, with 3 bases between. Germline V gene sequence: CDR1 MNHEY, CDR2 SMNVEV (reference sequence). This CDR3 spans 12 amino acids. The CDR3 spells CASSSPNEKLFF. The DNA for the CDR3 is TGTGCCAGCAGTTCACCTAATGAAAAACTGTTTTTT. Together with reference TRBV27 and TRBJ1-4, the CDR3 gives the full variable domain: EAQVTQNPRYLITVTGKKLTVTCSQNMNHEYMSWYRQDPGLGLRQIYYSMNVEVTDKGDVPEGYKVSRKEKRNFPLILESPSPNQTSLYFCASSSPNEKLFFGSGTQLSVL.

The chain recombines TRBV27 with TRBJ1-1; the D is unclear. Germline V gene lookup returns CDR1 MNHEY and CDR2 SMNVEV (reference sequence). Trimming took 5 bases from V and 7 from J, leaving 11 bases between them. This CDR3 has 12 residues. CDR3 coding DNA: TGTGCCAGCAGTCCCAGGACGGGTGAAGCTTTCTTT. It specifies CASSPRTGEAFF.

The J gene is TRBJ2-2, the V gene TRBV4-3, with D unresolved. CDR1 is LGHNA, CDR2 YSLEER, per germline. Trimming removed 4 bases at V and 3 bases at J, with 12 bases between. This CDR3 is 15 amino acids long. CDR3 nucleotide sequence: TGCGCCAGCAGCCCTGGTCGGATGTACACCGGGGAGCTGTTTTTT. It specifies CASSPGRMYTGELFF.

The rearrangement uses TRBV4-1 and TRBJ2-7; TRBD2 agrees at 11 bases. Germline values: CDR1 MGHRA, CDR2 YSYEKL. The CDR3 contains 15 residues. After removal of 4 bases from V and 2 bases from J, the junction contained 4 bases not matched to a gene. CDR3 bases: TGCGCCAGCAGCCTGACTAGCGGGGAGACCTACGAGCAGTACTTC. As protein: CASSLTSGETYEQYF.